The sequence of this TCR beta chain was determined in a study of T cell responses to AZD1222 COVID-19 vaccine. Produced via immunoSEQ multiplex PCR; TCRdb's table is partial and in-frame only. The sample contains about 110,000 clones, approximately 91% of which appear only once. Overall study results and limits: Repertoires were collected only later (after the peak T cell response had occurred). Reports indicate that nearly half of spike-specific TCRs are directed at unmutated variant regions.

For this clone: Its target is not known.

V was trimmed by 1 base and J by 0 bases, leaving 14 bases between them. Germline CDR1 reads SEHNR; CDR2 reads FQNEAQ (reference sequence). The CDR3 has 17 amino acids. The receptor's source is an adult in good health. V usage is TRBV7-9 and J usage is TRBJ2-3; weak D call: TRBD2 (5 bases). The source was peripheral blood, collected on day 0 of MenACWY control vaccination. This CDR3 reads CASSLGDSSESTDTQYF. The CDR3 bases are TGTGCCAGCAGCTTAGGGGATAGTAGCGAGAGCACAGATACGCAGTATTTT.